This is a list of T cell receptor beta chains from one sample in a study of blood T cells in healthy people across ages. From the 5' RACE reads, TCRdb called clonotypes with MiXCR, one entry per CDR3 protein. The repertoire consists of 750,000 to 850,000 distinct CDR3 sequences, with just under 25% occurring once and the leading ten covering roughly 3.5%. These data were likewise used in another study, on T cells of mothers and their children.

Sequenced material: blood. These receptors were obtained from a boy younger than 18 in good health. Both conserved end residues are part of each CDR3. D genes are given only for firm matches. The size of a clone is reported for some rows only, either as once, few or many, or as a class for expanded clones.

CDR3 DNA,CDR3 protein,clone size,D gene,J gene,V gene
TGTGCCAGCCGAAGCGATAGCACTGAAGCTTTCTTT,CASRSDSTEAFF,-,-,TRBJ1-1,TRBV6-6
TGTGCCAGCAGTGAATCCCGCCGCAGGGGGAATGGCTACACCTTC,CASSESRRRGNGYTF,few,TRBD1,TRBJ1-2,TRBV25-1
TGTGCCAGCAGTTGTGGATCTTTGAGGACCCAGTACTTC,CASSCGSLRTQYF,-,-,TRBJ2-5,TRBV27
TGTGCCATCAGTGGAGAGCCCCAACGAGGGACCCAGTACTTC,CAISGEPQRGTQYF,once,-,TRBJ2-5,TRBV10-3
TGTGCCAGCAGCCTAACTAGCGGGAAATTCCCCGGGGAGCTGTTTTTT,CASSLTSGKFPGELFF,few,TRBD2,TRBJ2-2,TRBV11-2
TGTGCCAGCAGCAAAGATAGCAGGGACGGCCAAGAGACCCAGTACTTC,CASSKDSRDGQETQYF,few,-,TRBJ2-5,TRBV21-1
TGTGCCAGCAGTGCCTACAGGGGAGGCATGACTGAGCAGTTCTTC,CASSAYRGGMTEQFF,-,-,TRBJ2-1,TRBV25-1
TGCGCCAGCAGCCAAAAAGGACGGAATTCACCCCTCCACTTT,CASSQKGRNSPLHF,few,-,TRBJ1-6,TRBV4-3
TGTGCCAGTATGGACAGCAACATTCAAGAGACCCAGTACTTC,CASMDSNIQETQYF,few,-,TRBJ2-5,TRBV6-2/TRBV6-3
TGTGCCAGCAGTCCCCTAGCGTATATTTACAATGAGCAGTTCTTC,CASSPLAYIYNEQFF,few,-,TRBJ2-1,TRBV12-3/TRBV12-4
TGTGCCAGCAGCGTCGAACTAGCGGCAGCCTACAATGAGCAGTTCTTC,CASSVELAAAYNEQFF,-,TRBD2,TRBJ2-1,TRBV2
TGTGCCAGCAGTTTGTCCTCGACAGGGGCAAGGAACGAGCAGTACTTC,CASSLSSTGARNEQYF,few,TRBD1,TRBJ2-7,TRBV28
TGTGCCAGCTCAAAGGATATGACAGGAGCTGGGGCTGAAGCTTTCTTT,CASSKDMTGAGAEAFF,few,-,TRBJ1-1,TRBV18
TGTGCCACCAGTCCCCCCCAGGGTGCCTCCTATGGCTACACCTTC,CATSPPQGASYGYTF,-,-,TRBJ1-2,TRBV24-1
TGCGCCAGCAGCTTGGCTGCCCAGCCACCAACCGAGCAGTACTTC,CASSLAAQPPTEQYF,-,-,TRBJ2-7,TRBV5-1
TGTGCCATCAGCGCCGGACTAGCGGGACTCACAGATACGCAGTATTTT,CAISAGLAGLTDTQYF,few,TRBD2,TRBJ2-3,TRBV10-3
TGTGCCAGCAGCGCGATAGCGGGAGTTTTAATCAATGAGCAGTTCTTC,CASSAIAGVLINEQFF,many,TRBD2,TRBJ2-1,TRBV14
TGTGCCTGCAGCCAGAACCACTTCAAGCTCAATCGAGGCCGGGAGACTGAAGCTTTCTTT,CACSQNHFKLNRGRETEAFF,few,-,TRBJ1-1,TRBV3-1
TGTGCCAGCAGCATTCGGACTAGCGTTGCCTACGAGCAGTACTTC,CASSIRTSVAYEQYF,few,TRBD2,TRBJ2-7,TRBV7-2
TGCGCCAGCAGCCTTGCGCGCGGGCGGGGGAGGGGGACGCAGTATTTT,CASSLARGRGRGTQYF,few,-,TRBJ2-3,TRBV4-3
TGCAGTGCTAGAGGGGATTACTCCTACGAGCAGTACTTC,CSARGDYSYEQYF,few,-,TRBJ2-7,TRBV20-1
TGTGCCAGCAGTTTCTCGGTAGACATTGATGGCTACACCTTC,CASSFSVDIDGYTF,-,-,TRBJ1-2,TRBV12-3/TRBV12-4
TGTGCCAGCAGTGCCCGGGGAGGCGACACTGAAGCTTTCTTT,CASSARGGDTEAFF,-,-,TRBJ1-1,TRBV7-2
TGTGCCAGCAGTTTATTTTGGATCGAGGGGAAGGGTGAAAAACTGTTTTTT,CASSLFWIEGKGEKLFF,-,-,TRBJ1-4,TRBV12-3/TRBV12-4
TGCAGCGTTGAACGACGCGGGACAGGGAACACCGGGGAGCTGTTTTTT,CSVERRGTGNTGELFF,few,TRBD1,TRBJ2-2,TRBV29-1
TGCAGTGCCAGAACAGGGGTTGATGAAAAACTGTTTTTT,CSARTGVDEKLFF,few,TRBD1,TRBJ1-4,TRBV20-1
TGTGCCACCGTCTCAGGGAGCTCCTACGAGCAGTACTTC,CATVSGSSYEQYF,-,-,TRBJ2-7,TRBV6-6
TGCAGTGCTAGCCTAGCGGCTGGCACAGATACGCAGTATTTT,CSASLAAGTDTQYF,-,TRBD2,TRBJ2-3,TRBV20-1
TGTGCCAGCAGCGTAGGACGCCTAAGCGTAGAGACCCAGTACTTC,CASSVGRLSVETQYF,-,-,TRBJ2-5,TRBV9
TGTGCCAGCAGTGCAGGGGAGTTTCAGCCCCAGCATTTT,CASSAGEFQPQHF,-,-,TRBJ1-5,TRBV6-4
TGTGCCAGCAGTTTGGCAGATAACTACGAGCAGTACTTC,CASSLADNYEQYF,-,-,TRBJ2-7,TRBV12-3/TRBV12-4
TGTGCCAGCAGTTTATCTCCCGAGTACGAGCAGTACTTC,CASSLSPEYEQYF,-,-,TRBJ2-7,TRBV27
TGTGCCAGCAGTTCTGCGGGGACAGCGAACACTGAAGCTTTCTTT,CASSSAGTANTEAFF,-,TRBD1,TRBJ1-1,TRBV9
TGTGCCAACAGCACGGACGGACGCTACAATGAGCAGTTCTTC,CANSTDGRYNEQFF,-,-,TRBJ2-1,TRBV7-2